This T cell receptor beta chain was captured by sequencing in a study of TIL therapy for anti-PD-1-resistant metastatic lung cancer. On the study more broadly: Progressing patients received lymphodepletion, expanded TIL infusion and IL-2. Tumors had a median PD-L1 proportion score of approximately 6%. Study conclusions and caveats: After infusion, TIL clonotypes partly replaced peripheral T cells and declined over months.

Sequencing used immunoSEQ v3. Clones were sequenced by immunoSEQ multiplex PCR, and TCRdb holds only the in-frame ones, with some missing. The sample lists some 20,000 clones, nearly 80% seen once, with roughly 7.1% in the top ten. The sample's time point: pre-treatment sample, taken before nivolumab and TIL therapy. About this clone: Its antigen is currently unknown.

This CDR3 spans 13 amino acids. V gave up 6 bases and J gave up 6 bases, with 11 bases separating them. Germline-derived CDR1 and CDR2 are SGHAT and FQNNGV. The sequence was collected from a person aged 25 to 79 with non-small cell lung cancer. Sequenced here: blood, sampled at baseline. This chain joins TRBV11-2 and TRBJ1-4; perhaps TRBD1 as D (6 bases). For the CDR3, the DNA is TGTGCCAGCAGGACAGGACTTCATGAAAAACTGTTTTTT. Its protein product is CASRTGLHEKLFF.